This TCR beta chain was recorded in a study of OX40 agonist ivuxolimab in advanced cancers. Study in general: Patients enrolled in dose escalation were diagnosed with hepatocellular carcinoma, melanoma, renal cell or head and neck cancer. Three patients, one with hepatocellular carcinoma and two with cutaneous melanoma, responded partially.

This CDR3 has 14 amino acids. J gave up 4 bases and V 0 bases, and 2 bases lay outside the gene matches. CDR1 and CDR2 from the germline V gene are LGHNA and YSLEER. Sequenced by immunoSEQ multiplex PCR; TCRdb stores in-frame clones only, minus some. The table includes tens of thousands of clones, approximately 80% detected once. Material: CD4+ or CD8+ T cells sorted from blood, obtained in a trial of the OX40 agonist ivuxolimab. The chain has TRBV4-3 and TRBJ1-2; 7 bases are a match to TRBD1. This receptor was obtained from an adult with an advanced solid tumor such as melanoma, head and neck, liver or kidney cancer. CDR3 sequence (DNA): TGCGCCAGCAGCCAAGACAGGGGGGCCTATGGCTACACCTTC. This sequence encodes CASSQDRGAYGYTF.